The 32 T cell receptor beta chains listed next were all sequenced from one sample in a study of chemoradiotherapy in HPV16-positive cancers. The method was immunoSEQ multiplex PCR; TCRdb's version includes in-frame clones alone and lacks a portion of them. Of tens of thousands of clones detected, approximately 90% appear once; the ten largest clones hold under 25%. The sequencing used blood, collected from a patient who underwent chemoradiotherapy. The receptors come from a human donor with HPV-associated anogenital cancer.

The CDR3 DNA sequence: TGTGCCAGCAGTTACAGGGGGGACGAGCAGTACTTC. As protein: CASSYRGDEQYF. This chain joins TRBV28 and TRBJ2-7; 8 positions agree with TRBD1. The CDR3 contains 12 residues. V shed 4 bases and J 5 bases; nucleotides not matched to a gene: 1. Germline CDR1 MDHEN, CDR2 SYDVKM.

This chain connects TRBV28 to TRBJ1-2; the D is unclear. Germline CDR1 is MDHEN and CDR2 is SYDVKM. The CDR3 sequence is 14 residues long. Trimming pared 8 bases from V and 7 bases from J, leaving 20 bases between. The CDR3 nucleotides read TGTGCCAGCGCCGGTGGAATGTTCGTGACTGGCTACACCTTC. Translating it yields CASAGGMFVTGYTF.

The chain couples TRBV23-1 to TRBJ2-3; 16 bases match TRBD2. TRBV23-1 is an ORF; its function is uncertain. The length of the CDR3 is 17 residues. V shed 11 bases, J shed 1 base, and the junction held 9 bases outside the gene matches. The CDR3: CASGLAGGTQGTDTQYF. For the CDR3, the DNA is TGCGCCTCGGGACTAGCGGGGGGGACTCAAGGCACAGATACGCAGTATTTT.

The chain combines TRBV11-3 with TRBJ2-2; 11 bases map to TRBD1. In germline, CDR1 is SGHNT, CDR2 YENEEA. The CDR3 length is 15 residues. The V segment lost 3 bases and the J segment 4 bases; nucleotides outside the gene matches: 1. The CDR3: CASSLGTGGTGELFF. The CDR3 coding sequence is TGTGCCAGCAGCTTGGGGACAGGGGGCACCGGGGAGCTGTTTTTT.

CDR3 bases: TGTGCCAGCATGTCTTACTTCCATAGCAATCAGCCCCAGCATTTT. It yields the protein CASMSYFHSNQPQHF. The V gene is TRBV28, the J gene TRBJ1-5; D gene unclear. In germline, CDR1 is MDHEN, CDR2 SYDVKM. The CDR3 extends over 15 amino acids. V gave up 7 bases and J gave up 0 bases, with 13 bases separating them. The variable domain in full, with the rest retrieved from reference TRBV28 and TRBJ1-5, is DVKVTQSSRYLVKRTGEKVFLECVQDMDHENMFWYRQDPGLGLRLIYFSYDVKMKEKGDIPEGYSVSREKKERFSLILESASTNQTSMYLCASMSYFHSNQPQHFGDGTRLSIL.

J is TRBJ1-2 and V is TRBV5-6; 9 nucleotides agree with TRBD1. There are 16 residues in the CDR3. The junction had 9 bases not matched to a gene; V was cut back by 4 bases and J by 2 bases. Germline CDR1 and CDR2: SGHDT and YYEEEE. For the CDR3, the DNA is TGTGCCAGCAGCCCGGGACAGGGCCGAATGAACTATGGCTACACCTTC. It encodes CASSPGQGRMNYGYTF.

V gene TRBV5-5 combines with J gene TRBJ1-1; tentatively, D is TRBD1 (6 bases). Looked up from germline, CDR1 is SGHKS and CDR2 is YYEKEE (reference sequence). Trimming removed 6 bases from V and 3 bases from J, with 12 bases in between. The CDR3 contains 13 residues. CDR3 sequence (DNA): TGTGCCAGCACCGTGCCAGGGGACACTGAAGCTTTCTTT. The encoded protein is CASTVPGDTEAFF.

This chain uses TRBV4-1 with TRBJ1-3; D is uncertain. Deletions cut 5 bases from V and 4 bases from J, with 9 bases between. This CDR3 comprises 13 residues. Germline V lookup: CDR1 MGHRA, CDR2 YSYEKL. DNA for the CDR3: TGCGCCAGCAGCTACCGATCGGGAAACACCATATATTTT. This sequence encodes CASSYRSGNTIYF.

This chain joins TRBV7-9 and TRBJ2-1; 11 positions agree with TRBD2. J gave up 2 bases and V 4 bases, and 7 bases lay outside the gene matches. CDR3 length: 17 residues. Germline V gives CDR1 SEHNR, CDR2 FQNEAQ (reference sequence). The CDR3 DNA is TGTGCCAGCAGCTCCCCTAGCGGGGGGTTTCCCTACAATGAGCAGTTCTTC. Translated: CASSSPSGGFPYNEQFF.

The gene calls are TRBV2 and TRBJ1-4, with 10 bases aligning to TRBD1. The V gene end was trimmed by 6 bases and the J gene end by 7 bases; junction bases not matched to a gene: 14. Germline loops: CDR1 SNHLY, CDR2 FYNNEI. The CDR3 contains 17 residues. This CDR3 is CASRPRTGGPESEKLFF. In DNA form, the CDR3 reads TGTGCCAGCAGGCCCAGGACAGGGGGTCCCGAAAGTGAAAAACTGTTTTTT. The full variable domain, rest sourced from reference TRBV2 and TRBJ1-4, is EPEVTQTPSHQVTQMGQEVILRCVPISNHLYFYWYRQILGQKVEFLVSFYNNEISEKSEIFDDQFSVERPDGSNFTLKIRSTKLEDSAMYFCASRPRTGGPESEKLFFGSGTQLSVL.

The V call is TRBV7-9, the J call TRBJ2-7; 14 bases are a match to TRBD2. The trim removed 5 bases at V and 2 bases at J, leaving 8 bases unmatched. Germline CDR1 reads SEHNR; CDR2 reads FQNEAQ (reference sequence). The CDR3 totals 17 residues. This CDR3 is CASSPAGGLAGAYEQYF. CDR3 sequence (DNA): TGTGCCAGCAGCCCGGCGGGGGGACTAGCGGGGGCCTACGAGCAGTACTTC.

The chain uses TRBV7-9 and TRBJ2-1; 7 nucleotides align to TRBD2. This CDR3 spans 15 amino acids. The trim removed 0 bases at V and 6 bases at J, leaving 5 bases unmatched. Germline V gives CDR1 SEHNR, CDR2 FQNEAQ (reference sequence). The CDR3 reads CASSLAEGTINEQFF. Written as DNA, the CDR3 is TGTGCCAGCAGCTTAGCAGAAGGGACTATCAATGAGCAGTTCTTC.

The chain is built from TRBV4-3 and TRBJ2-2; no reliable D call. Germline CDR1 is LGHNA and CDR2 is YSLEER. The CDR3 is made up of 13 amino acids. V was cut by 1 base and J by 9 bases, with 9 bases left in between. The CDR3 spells CASSQANGWELFF. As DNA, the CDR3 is TGCGCCAGCAGCCAAGCAAACGGGTGGGAGCTGTTTTTT.

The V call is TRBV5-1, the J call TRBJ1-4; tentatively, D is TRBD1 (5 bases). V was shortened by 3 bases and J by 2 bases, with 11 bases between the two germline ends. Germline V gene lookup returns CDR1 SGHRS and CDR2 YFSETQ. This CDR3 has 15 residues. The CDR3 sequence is CASSWGGNTNEKLFF. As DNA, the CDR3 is TGCGCCAGCAGCTGGGGGGGGAACACTAATGAAAAACTGTTTTTT.

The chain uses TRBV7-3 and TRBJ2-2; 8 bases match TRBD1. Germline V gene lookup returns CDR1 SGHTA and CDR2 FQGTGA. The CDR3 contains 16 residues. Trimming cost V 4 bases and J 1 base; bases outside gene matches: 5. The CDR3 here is CASSSYGQGNTGELFF. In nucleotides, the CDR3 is TGTGCCAGCAGCTCTTACGGACAGGGGAACACCGGGGAGCTGTTTTTT.

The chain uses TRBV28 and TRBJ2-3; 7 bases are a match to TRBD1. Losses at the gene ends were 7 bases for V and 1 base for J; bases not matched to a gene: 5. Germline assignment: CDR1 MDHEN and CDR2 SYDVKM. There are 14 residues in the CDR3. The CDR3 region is CASTQGFRTDTQYF. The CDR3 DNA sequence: TGTGCCAGCACACAGGGGTTCCGCACAGATACGCAGTATTTT.

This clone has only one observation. This CDR3 reads CASSSYQGNSYTF. CDR3 nucleotide sequence: TGTGCCAGCAGCTCCTATCAGGGTAACAGCTACACCTTC. The chain links TRBV7-8 to TRBJ1-2; weak D call: TRBD1 (5 bases). This CDR3 spans 13 amino acids. Germline-derived CDR1 and CDR2 are SGHVS and FQNEAQ. Trimming removed 4 bases from V and 9 bases from J, with 15 bases in between.

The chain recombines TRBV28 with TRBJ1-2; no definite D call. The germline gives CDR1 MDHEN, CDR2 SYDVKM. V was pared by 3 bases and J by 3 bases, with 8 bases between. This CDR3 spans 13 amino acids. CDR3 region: CASSFRVDYGYTF. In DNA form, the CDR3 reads TGTGCCAGCAGTTTCCGGGTCGACTATGGCTACACCTTC.

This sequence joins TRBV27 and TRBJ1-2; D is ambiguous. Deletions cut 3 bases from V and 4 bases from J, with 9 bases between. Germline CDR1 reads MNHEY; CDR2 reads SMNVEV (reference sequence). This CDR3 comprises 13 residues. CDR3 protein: CASSLNPFYGYTF. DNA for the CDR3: TGTGCCAGCAGTTTGAACCCCTTCTATGGCTACACCTTC.

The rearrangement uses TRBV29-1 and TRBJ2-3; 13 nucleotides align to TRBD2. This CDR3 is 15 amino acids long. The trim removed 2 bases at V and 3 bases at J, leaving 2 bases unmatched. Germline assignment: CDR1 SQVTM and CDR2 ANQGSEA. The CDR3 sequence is CSVERGLAGTDTQYF. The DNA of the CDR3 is TGCAGCGTTGAAAGGGGACTAGCGGGAACAGATACGCAGTATTTT.

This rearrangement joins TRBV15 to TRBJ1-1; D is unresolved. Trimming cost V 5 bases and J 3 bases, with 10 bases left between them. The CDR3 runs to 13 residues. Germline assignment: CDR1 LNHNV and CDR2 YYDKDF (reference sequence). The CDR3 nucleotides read TGTGCCACCAGCCCACCAACCCACACTGAAGCTTTCTTT. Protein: CATSPPTHTEAFF.

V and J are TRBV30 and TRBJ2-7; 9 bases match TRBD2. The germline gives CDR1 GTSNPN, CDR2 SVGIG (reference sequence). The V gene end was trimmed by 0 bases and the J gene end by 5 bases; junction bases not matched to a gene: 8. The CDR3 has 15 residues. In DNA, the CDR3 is TGTGCCTGGAGTGTAGGTCTAGCGGGACACCACGAGCAGTACTTC. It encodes CAWSVGLAGHHEQYF. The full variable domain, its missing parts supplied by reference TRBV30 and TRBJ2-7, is SQTIHQWPATLVQPVGSPLSLECTVEGTSNPNLYWYRQAAGRGLQLLFYSVGIGQISSEVPQNLSASRPQDRQFILSSKKLLLSDSGFYLCAWSVGLAGHHEQYFGPGTRLTVT.

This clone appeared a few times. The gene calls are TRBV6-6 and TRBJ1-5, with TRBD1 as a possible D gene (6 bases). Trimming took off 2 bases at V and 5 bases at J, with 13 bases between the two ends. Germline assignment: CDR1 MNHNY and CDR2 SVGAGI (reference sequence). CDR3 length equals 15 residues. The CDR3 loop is CASSYERGRDQPQHF. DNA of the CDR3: TGTGCCAGCAGTTACGAAAGGGGGAGGGATCAGCCCCAGCATTTT.

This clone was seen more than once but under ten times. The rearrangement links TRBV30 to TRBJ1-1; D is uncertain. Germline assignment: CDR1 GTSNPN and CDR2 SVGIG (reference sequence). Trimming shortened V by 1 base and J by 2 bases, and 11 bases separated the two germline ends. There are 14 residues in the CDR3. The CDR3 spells CAWSGHRLNTEAFF. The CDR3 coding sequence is TGTGCCTGGAGTGGTCACAGACTAAACACTGAAGCTTTCTTT.

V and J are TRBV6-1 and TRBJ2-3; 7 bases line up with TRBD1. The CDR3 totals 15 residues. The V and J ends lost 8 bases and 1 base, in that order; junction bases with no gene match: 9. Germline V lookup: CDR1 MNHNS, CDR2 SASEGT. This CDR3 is CASGSATGGTDTQYF. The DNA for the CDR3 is TGTGCCAGCGGTTCCGCAACAGGGGGCACAGATACGCAGTATTTT.

CDR3 bases: TGCAGCGCTGGGGGGGCAGGTGGAAACACCATATATTTT. Its protein is CSAGGAGGNTIYF. V gene TRBV29-1 combines with J gene TRBJ1-3; D perhaps matches TRBD1 (6 bases). Trimming stripped 7 bases from V and 3 bases from J, with 13 bases between. The CDR3 spans 13 residues. Germline assignment: CDR1 SQVTM and CDR2 ANQGSEA.

For the CDR3, the DNA is TGTGCCTGGAGTAGGGGACAGGGAGGGGAGACCCAGTACTTC. Translating gives CAWSRGQGGETQYF. The rearrangement joins TRBV30 to TRBJ2-5; 9 bases align to TRBD1. The CDR3 covers 14 residues. Trimming removed 2 bases from V and 5 bases from J; junction bases left unmatched: 6. Germline loops: CDR1 GTSNPN, CDR2 SVGIG (reference sequence).

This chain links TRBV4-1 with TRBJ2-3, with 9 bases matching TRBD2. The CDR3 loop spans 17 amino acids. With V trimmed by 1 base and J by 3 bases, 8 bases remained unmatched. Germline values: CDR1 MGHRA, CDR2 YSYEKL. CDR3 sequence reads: CASSQGAGGVRTDTQYF. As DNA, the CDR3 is TGCGCCAGCAGCCAAGGAGCGGGGGGAGTGAGGACAGATACGCAGTATTTT.

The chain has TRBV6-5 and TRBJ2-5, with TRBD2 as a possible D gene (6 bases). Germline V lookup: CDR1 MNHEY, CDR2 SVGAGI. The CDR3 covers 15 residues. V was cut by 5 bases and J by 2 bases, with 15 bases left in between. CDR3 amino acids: CASSQSQGLQETQYF. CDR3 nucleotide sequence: TGTGCCAGCAGTCAATCGCAGGGACTTCAAGAGACCCAGTACTTC.

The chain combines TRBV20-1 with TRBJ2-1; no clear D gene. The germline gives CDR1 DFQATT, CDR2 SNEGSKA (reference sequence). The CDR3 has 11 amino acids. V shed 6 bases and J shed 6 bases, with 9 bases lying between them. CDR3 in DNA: TGCAGTGCCGCATTCGGCAATGAGCAGTTCTTC. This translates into CSAAFGNEQFF.

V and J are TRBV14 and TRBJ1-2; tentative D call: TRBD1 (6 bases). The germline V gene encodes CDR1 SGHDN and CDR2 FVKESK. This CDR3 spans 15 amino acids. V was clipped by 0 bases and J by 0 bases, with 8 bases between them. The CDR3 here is CASSQEQGSNYGYTF. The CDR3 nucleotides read TGTGCCAGCAGCCAAGAACAGGGCTCTAACTATGGCTACACCTTC.

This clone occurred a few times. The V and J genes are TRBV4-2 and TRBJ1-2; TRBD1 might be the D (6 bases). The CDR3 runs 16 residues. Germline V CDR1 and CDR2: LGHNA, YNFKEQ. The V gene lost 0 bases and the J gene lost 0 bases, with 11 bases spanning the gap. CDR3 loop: CASSQDWRDTNYGYTF. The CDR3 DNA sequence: TGTGCCAGCAGCCAAGATTGGCGGGACACTAACTATGGCTACACCTTC.